This is a list of T cell receptor beta chains from one sample in a study of T-cell reconstitution after alpha-beta-depleted transplantation in children. Via MiXCR, TCRdb re-called the PCR reads, giving one row per CDR3 protein. The table has 73,000 or so distinct CDR3 sequences, roughly 4.4% seen once. The material sequenced was PBMCs, mostly from graft donor cells, taken 180 days after TCRalphabeta/CD19-depleted stem cell transplant. All receptors derive from a boy in the first two years of life who had a stem cell transplant for acute myeloid leukemia, so the T cells may come from the graft donor. The CDR3 runs from the conserved cysteine through the conserved F or W. A D gene is named only where the DNA matches it firmly. Clone size is not always given. Where it is, it says once, few, many or a class for expanded clones.

size: many; D: NA; V: TRBV19; J: TRBJ2-5; DNA: TGTGCCACTAGCATTAGGGGTCCAAATCGAGAGACCCAGTACTTC; CDR3: CATSIRGPNRETQYF
size: many; D: NA; V: TRBV7-2; J: TRBJ2-7; DNA: TGTGCCAGCAGCTTAGGATACGGGTTTAGCTACGAGCAGTACTTC; CDR3: CASSLGYGFSYEQYF
size: NA; D: TRBD2; V: TRBV4-2; J: TRBJ2-1; DNA: TGTGCCAGCAGTATTAGCCACTTACTAGCGGGGGGAAACAATGAGCAGTTCTTC; CDR3: CASSISHLLAGGNNEQFF
size: many; D: TRBD1; V: TRBV4-2; J: TRBJ2-3; DNA: TGTGCCAGCAGCCCGATGGGACAGGGGGCGGGGGAAGATACGCAGTATTTT; CDR3: CASSPMGQGAGEDTQYF
size: many; D: NA; V: TRBV20-1; J: TRBJ2-2; DNA: TGCAGTGCCAGAGGTCTCACCGGGGAGCTGTTTTTT; CDR3: CSARGLTGELFF
size: few; D: TRBD1; V: TRBV6-5; J: TRBJ2-3; DNA: TGTGCCACCCACAGGGGGGATACGCAGTATTTT; CDR3: CATHRGDTQYF
size: many; D: NA; V: TRBV4-1; J: TRBJ1-1; DNA: TGCGCCAGCAGCCAAGTAAGAGGTCCTGAAGCTTTCTTT; CDR3: CASSQVRGPEAFF
size: many; D: NA; V: TRBV20-1; J: TRBJ2-6; DNA: TGCAGTGCCGAGGGGGGATCTGGGGCCAACGTCCTGACTTTC; CDR3: CSAEGGSGANVLTF
size: many; D: TRBD1; V: TRBV5-1; J: TRBJ2-2; DNA: TGCGCCAGCAGCCACCGGCACTCGACAGGGCTTGTAGGTCCCGGGGAGCTGTTTTTT; CDR3: CASSHRHSTGLVGPGELFF
size: many; D: TRBD1; V: TRBV7-9; J: TRBJ2-3; DNA: TGTGCCAGCAGGGCCGGGACAGGGGTAGATACGCAGTATTTT; CDR3: CASRAGTGVDTQYF
size: many; D: NA; V: TRBV5-1; J: TRBJ1-1; DNA: TGCGCCAGCAGCCGGGAAGGGGGGAGGACTGAAGCTTTCTTT; CDR3: CASSREGGRTEAFF
size: many; D: TRBD2; V: TRBV12-3/TRBV12-4; J: TRBJ2-3; DNA: TGTGCCAGCAGTTTAGTGGCGGGGGGGCCTAGTACAGATACGCAGTATTTT; CDR3: CASSLVAGGPSTDTQYF
size: many; D: TRBD1; V: TRBV7-2; J: TRBJ2-2; DNA: TGTGCCAGCAGCTTGGGACAGCCGGGGACCGGGGAGCTGTTTTTT; CDR3: CASSLGQPGTGELFF
size: many; D: NA; V: TRBV5-1; J: TRBJ2-2; DNA: TGCGCCAGCAGCTTGGCCGGGCAGGCGAACACCGGGGAGCTGTTTTTT; CDR3: CASSLAGQANTGELFF
size: many; D: NA; V: TRBV20-1; J: TRBJ1-1; DNA: TGCAGTGCAAATTCGGGTGGGCCCGGAACTGAAGCTTTCTTT; CDR3: CSANSGGPGTEAFF
size: many; D: TRBD1; V: TRBV29-1; J: TRBJ2-6; DNA: TGCAGCGTTGCCGGGACAGGGGGCGCAGGGCCCTCTGGGGCCAACGTCCTGACTTTC; CDR3: CSVAGTGGAGPSGANVLTF
size: many; D: NA; V: TRBV12-3/TRBV12-4; J: TRBJ2-2; DNA: TGTGCCAGCAGTTTATGGGTTGGCGGGGAGCTGTTTTTT; CDR3: CASSLWVGGELFF
size: few; D: TRBD1; V: TRBV3-1; J: TRBJ2-2; DNA: TGTGCCAGCAGTCCACATGTCTCCGGGACAGGGATGTACACCGGGGAGCTGTTTTTT; CDR3: CASSPHVSGTGMYTGELFF
size: many; D: NA; V: TRBV7-7; J: TRBJ2-3; DNA: TGTGCCAGCAGTCTAGCCCTCGGCCTAACTTTCGAGCAGTATTTT; CDR3: CASSLALGLTFEQYF
size: many; D: TRBD1; V: TRBV7-6; J: TRBJ1-4; DNA: TGTGCCAGCAGCTTGAAAATCAGGGGGCGTATTGAAAAACTGTTTTTT; CDR3: CASSLKIRGRIEKLFF
size: many; D: NA; V: TRBV6-5; J: TRBJ2-1; DNA: TGTGCCAGCAGCCGCGCCGGCGTACCTACCTCATACAATGAGCAGTTCTTC; CDR3: CASSRAGVPTSYNEQFF
size: many; D: TRBD2; V: TRBV11-2; J: TRBJ2-5; DNA: TGTGCCAGCAGCCTAAGGGGAGGGGCGGAGACCCAGTACTTC; CDR3: CASSLRGGAETQYF
size: many; D: NA; V: TRBV7-2; J: TRBJ2-7; DNA: TGTGCCAGCAGCATCGTTAGCGAGACCTACGAGCAGTACTTC; CDR3: CASSIVSETYEQYF
size: few; D: TRBD2; V: TRBV4-1; J: TRBJ2-5; DNA: TGCGCCAGCAGCCTCGGACTAGCTCGACAGACCCAGTACTTC; CDR3: CASSLGLARQTQYF
size: many; D: TRBD2; V: TRBV10-3; J: TRBJ2-7; DNA: TGTGCCATCAGTGACATCGGGAGGGAAGAGTACTTC; CDR3: CAISDIGREEYF
size: many; D: TRBD1; V: TRBV4-3; J: TRBJ2-2; DNA: TGCGCCAGCAGCCTAGGGGACAGGAGAACCGGGGAGCTGTTTTTT; CDR3: CASSLGDRRTGELFF
size: many; D: TRBD2; V: TRBV7-3; J: TRBJ2-6; DNA: TGTGCCAGCAGCCCACTCGGGGAGGGAAAAGGCTCTGGGGCCAACGTCCTGACTTTC; CDR3: CASSPLGEGKGSGANVLTF
size: many; D: NA; V: TRBV28; J: TRBJ2-1; DNA: TGTGCCAGCAGTGGGGGGAAGAATGAGCAGTTCTTC; CDR3: CASSGGKNEQFF
size: many; D: NA; V: TRBV12-5; J: TRBJ2-3; DNA: TGTGCTAGTGTCAGGACCCATTTCGACACAGATACGCAGTATTTT; CDR3: CASVRTHFDTDTQYF
size: few; D: NA; V: TRBV5-1; J: TRBJ2-3; DNA: TGCGCCAGCAGCTGGTCGGGGCCCACAGATACGCAGTATTTT; CDR3: CASSWSGPTDTQYF
size: many; D: NA; V: TRBV7-2; J: TRBJ1-2; DNA: TGTGCCAGCAGCTTAGCGCTAGGACAGTTCTATGGCTACACCTTC; CDR3: CASSLALGQFYGYTF
size: many; D: NA; V: TRBV20-1; J: TRBJ2-3; DNA: TGCAGTGCTGTAAAAGAGGGCACAGATACGCAGTATTTT; CDR3: CSAVKEGTDTQYF
size: many; D: TRBD1; V: TRBV7-2; J: TRBJ2-7; DNA: TGTGCCAGCAGCACTTTGACAGGGGGAGGTCACGAGCAGTACTTC; CDR3: CASSTLTGGGHEQYF
size: many; D: TRBD1; V: TRBV4-2; J: TRBJ2-5; DNA: TGTGCCAGCAGCCTCACAGGGGGAGACGGGGGTGAGACCCAGTACTTC; CDR3: CASSLTGGDGGETQYF
size: many; D: TRBD1; V: TRBV20-1; J: TRBJ2-5; DNA: TGCAGTGCCCCAGGCCTGTACAGGGGTTCCGAGACCCAGTACTTC; CDR3: CSAPGLYRGSETQYF
size: many; D: NA; V: TRBV6-5; J: TRBJ1-5; DNA: TGTGCCAGCAGTTACGACAGATATAGCAATCAGCCCCAGCATTTT; CDR3: CASSYDRYSNQPQHF
size: many; D: TRBD2; V: TRBV19; J: TRBJ2-1; DNA: TGTGCCAGTAGACTAGCGGGGGGCCCCAATGAGCAGTTCTTC; CDR3: CASRLAGGPNEQFF
size: many; D: NA; V: TRBV5-1; J: TRBJ2-1; DNA: TGCGCCAGCAGCTTGGCGGGGGACACCTACAATGAGCAGTTCTTC; CDR3: CASSLAGDTYNEQFF
size: many; D: NA; V: TRBV11-2; J: TRBJ2-3; DNA: TGTGCCAGCAGCTTAGGGAGTGGTACAGATACGCAGTATTTT; CDR3: CASSLGSGTDTQYF
size: many; D: NA; V: TRBV3-1; J: TRBJ2-5; DNA: TGTGCCAGCAGCCAAGATTTCATCCCGGGGAAAGAGACCCAGTACTTC; CDR3: CASSQDFIPGKETQYF
size: many; D: TRBD1; V: TRBV7-9; J: TRBJ2-1; DNA: TGTGCCAGCAGCTTAGCCCGGACAGGCCCTCACAATGAGCAGTTCTTC; CDR3: CASSLARTGPHNEQFF
size: many; D: NA; V: TRBV20-1; J: TRBJ2-2; DNA: TGCAGTGCTAGAGATGATTCTCAGGAGACCGGGGAGCTGTTTTTT; CDR3: CSARDDSQETGELFF
size: many; D: NA; V: TRBV20-1; J: TRBJ1-6; DNA: TGCAGTGCTAGAGATAGGGTTAATTCACCCCTCCACTTT; CDR3: CSARDRVNSPLHF
size: many; D: TRBD2; V: TRBV5-1; J: TRBJ2-1; DNA: TGCGCCAGCAGCCTGGAAGCTAGCGGGGCTAATGAGCAGTTCTTC; CDR3: CASSLEASGANEQFF
size: many; D: TRBD1; V: TRBV2; J: TRBJ1-2; DNA: TGTGCCAGCATTTTTAACCGGGACAGGGGTCGCTACACCTTC; CDR3: CASIFNRDRGRYTF
size: many; D: NA; V: TRBV5-4; J: TRBJ2-1; DNA: TGTGCCAGCAGCGCTCGCCAGACAGGACCCCGCTCCTACAATGAGCAGTTCTTC; CDR3: CASSARQTGPRSYNEQFF
size: many; D: NA; V: TRBV3-1; J: TRBJ1-2; DNA: TGTGCCAGCAGCCAAGGTCCGGGATCAAACTATGGCTACACCTTC; CDR3: CASSQGPGSNYGYTF
size: many; D: NA; V: TRBV7-8; J: TRBJ1-2; DNA: TGTGCCAGCACCCCTGGACAGACCTCCTATGGCTACACCTTC; CDR3: CASTPGQTSYGYTF
size: NA; D: NA; V: TRBV2; J: TRBJ2-1; DNA: TGTGCCAGCAGGGGACTGTCTGCCCCTTCCAATGAGCGGTTCTTC; CDR3: CASRGLSAPSNERFF
size: many; D: NA; V: TRBV20-1; J: TRBJ2-3; DNA: TGCAGTGCTAGCACCGATACGCAGTATTTT; CDR3: CSASTDTQYF
size: many; D: NA; V: TRBV12-3/TRBV12-4; J: TRBJ1-2; DNA: TGTGCCAGCAGTGCCCGGACGGCGGGCTACACCTTC; CDR3: CASSARTAGYTF
size: many; D: NA; V: TRBV27; J: TRBJ1-4; DNA: TGTGCCAGCAGTCTTCCAGGGCCTAATGAAAAACTGTTTTTT; CDR3: CASSLPGPNEKLFF
size: many; D: NA; V: TRBV3-1; J: TRBJ2-5; DNA: TGTGCCAGCGAAGCGAACCAAGAGACCCAGTACTTC; CDR3: CASEANQETQYF
size: large; D: NA; V: TRBV5-6; J: TRBJ2-1; DNA: TGTGCCAGCAGCCTCGGCGAGAATGAGCAGTTCTTC; CDR3: CASSLGENEQFF
size: many; D: TRBD1; V: TRBV10-3; J: TRBJ1-5; DNA: TGTGCCATCAGTAGTACAGGGGTAGAACAGCCCCAGCATTTT; CDR3: CAISSTGVEQPQHF